This T cell receptor (beta chain) is drawn from a study of spatial heterogeneity in lung cancer. The V and J ends lost 1 base and 0 bases respectively, with 7 bases between them. This CDR3 spans 14 amino acids. Per germline, CDR1 MNHEY and CDR2 SMNVEV (reference sequence). TCRdb redid the calling of the 5' RACE reads with MiXCR, one entry per CDR3 protein. Of approximately 40,000 distinct CDR3 sequences listed, around 15% were seen once; the top ten hold 55% to 60%. Time point given: sample taken at primary tumor resection. This clonotype has ten or more counts. This TCR derives from a male donor with early-stage non-small cell lung cancer. The chain couples TRBV27 to TRBJ2-7, with D hard to call. Sequences were derived from PBMCs, sampled at surgery. CDR3 bases: TGTGCCAGCAGTTTATTCCCCAGCTCCTACGAGCAGTACTTC. Its protein is CASSLFPSSYEQYF.